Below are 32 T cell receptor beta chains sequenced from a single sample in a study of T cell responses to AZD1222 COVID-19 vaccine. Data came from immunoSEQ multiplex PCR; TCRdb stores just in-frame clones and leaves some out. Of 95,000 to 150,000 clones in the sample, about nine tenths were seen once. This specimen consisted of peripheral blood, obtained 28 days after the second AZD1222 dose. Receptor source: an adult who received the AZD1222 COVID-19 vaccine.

CDR3 sequence: CASSDEGGNQPQHF. The CDR3 region has the DNA TGTGCCAGCAGTGACGAGGGTGGCAATCAGCCCCAGCATTTT. The chain combines TRBV2 with TRBJ1-5; no definite D call. This CDR3 contains 14 residues. CDR1 is SNHLY and CDR2 is FYNNEI in the germline V gene. Trimming pared 3 bases from V and 2 bases from J, leaving 8 bases between. The full variable domain, in which reference TRBV2 and TRBJ1-5 provide the parts outside the CDR3, is EPEVTQTPSHQVTQMGQEVILRCVPISNHLYFYWYRQILGQKVEFLVSFYNNEISEKSEIFDDQFSVERPDGSNFTLKIRSTKLEDSAMYFCASSDEGGNQPQHFGDGTRLSIL.

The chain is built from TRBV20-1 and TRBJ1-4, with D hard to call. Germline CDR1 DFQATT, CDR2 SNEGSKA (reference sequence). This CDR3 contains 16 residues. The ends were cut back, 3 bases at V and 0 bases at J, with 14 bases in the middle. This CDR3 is CSASPHGRTTNEKLFF. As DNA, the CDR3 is TGCAGTGCTAGTCCCCATGGGAGGACAACTAATGAAAAACTGTTTTTT.

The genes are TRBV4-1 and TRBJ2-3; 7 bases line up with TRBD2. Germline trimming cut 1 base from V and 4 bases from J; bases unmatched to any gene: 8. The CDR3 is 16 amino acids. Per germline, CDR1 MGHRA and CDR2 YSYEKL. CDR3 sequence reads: CASSQAGGRRPDTQYF. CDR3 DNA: TGCGCCAGCAGCCAAGCGGGAGGTCGGAGGCCAGATACGCAGTATTTT.

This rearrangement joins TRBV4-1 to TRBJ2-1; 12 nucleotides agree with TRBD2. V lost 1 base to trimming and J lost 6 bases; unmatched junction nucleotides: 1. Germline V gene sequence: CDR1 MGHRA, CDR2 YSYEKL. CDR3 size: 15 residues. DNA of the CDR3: TGCGCCAGCAGCCAAGGACTAGCGGGGGCCAATGAGCAGTTCTTC. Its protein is CASSQGLAGANEQFF.

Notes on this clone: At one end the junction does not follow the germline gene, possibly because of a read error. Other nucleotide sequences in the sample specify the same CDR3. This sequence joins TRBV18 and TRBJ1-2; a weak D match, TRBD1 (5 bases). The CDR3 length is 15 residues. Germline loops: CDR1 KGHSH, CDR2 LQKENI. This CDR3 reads CASSPPVGGNYGYTF. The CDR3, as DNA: TGCGCCAGCTCACCACCGGTCGGGGGGAACTATGGCTACACCTTC.

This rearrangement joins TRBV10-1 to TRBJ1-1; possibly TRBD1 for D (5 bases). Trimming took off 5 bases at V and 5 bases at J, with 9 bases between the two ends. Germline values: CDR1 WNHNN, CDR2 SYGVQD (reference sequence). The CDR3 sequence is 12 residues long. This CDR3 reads CASSFGATEAFF. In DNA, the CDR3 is TGCGCCAGCAGTTTCGGGGCAACTGAAGCTTTCTTT.

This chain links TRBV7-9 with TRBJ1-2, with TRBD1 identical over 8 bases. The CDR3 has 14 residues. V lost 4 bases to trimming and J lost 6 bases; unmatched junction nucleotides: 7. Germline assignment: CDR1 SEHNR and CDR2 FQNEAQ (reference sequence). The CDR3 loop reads CASSSGQGVNGYTF. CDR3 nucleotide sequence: TGTGCCAGCAGCTCAGGACAGGGAGTTAATGGCTACACCTTC.

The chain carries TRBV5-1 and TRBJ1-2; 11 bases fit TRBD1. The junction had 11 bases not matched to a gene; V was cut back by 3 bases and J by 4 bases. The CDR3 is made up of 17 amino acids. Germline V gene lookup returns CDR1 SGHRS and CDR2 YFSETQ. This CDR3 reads CASSWGTGGNQFYGYTF. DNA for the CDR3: TGCGCCAGCAGCTGGGGGACAGGGGGTAACCAATTCTATGGCTACACCTTC.

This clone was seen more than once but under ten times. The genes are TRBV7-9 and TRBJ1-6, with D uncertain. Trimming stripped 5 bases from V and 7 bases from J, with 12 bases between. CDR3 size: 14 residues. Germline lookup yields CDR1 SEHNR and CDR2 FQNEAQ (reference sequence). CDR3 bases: TGTGCCAGCAGCCGGGAACAGCAAAATTCACCCCTCCACTTT. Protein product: CASSREQQNSPLHF.

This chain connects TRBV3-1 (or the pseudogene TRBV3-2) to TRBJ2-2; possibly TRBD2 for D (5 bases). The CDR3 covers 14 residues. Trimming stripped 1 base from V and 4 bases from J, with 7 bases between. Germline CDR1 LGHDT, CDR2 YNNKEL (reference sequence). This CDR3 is CASSQVRVTGELFF. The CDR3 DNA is TGTGCCAGCAGCCAAGTGAGGGTCACCGGGGAGCTGTTTTTT.

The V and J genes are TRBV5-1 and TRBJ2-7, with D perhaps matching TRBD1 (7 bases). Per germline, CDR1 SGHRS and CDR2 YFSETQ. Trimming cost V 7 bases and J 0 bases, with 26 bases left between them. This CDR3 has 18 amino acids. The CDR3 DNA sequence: TGCGCCAGCGTTCGAAAGGGGGCGCCCGGGACTGGCTCCTACGAGCAGTACTTC. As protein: CASVRKGAPGTGSYEQYF.

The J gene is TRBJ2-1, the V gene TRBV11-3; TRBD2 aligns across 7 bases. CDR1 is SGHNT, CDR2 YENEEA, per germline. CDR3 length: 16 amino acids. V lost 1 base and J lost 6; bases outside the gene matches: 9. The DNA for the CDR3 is TGTGCCAGCAGCTTAGGTTCAGGGAGGGAGGGCAATGAGCAGTTCTTC. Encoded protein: CASSLGSGREGNEQFF.

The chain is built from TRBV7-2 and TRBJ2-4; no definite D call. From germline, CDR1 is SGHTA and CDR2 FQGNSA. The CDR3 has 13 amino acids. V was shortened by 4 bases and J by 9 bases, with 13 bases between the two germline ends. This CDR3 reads CASSSRTGSIQYF. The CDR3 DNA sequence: TGTGCCAGCAGCTCCCGGACCGGCAGCATTCAGTACTTC.

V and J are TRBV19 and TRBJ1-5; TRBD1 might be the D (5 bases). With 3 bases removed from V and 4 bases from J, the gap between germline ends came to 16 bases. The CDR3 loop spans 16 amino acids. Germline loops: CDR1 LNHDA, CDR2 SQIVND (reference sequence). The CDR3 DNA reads TGTGCCAGTAGTATTAGGGGCCAGGGTGCAAATCAGCCCCAGCATTTT. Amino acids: CASSIRGQGANQPQHF.

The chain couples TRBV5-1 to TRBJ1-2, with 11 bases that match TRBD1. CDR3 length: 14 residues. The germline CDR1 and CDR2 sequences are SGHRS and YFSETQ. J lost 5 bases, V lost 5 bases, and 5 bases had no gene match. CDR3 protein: CASSWTGGSYGYTF. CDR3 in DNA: TGCGCCAGCAGTTGGACAGGGGGCTCGTATGGCTACACCTTC. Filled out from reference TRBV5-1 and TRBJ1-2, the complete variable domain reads KAGVTQTPRYLIKTRGQQVTLSCSPISGHRSVSWYQQTPGQGLQFLFEYFSETQRNKGNFPGRFSGRQFSNSRSEMNVSTLELGDSALYLCASSWTGGSYGYTFGSGTRLTVV.

The CDR3 DNA follows: TGTGCCACCAGTGATTTGATCTCGGAGGAGCAGTTCTTC. Residues: CATSDLISEEQFF. The chain uses TRBV24-1 and TRBJ2-1, with D uncertain. V was trimmed by 0 bases and J by 10 bases, leaving 9 bases between them. There are 13 residues in the CDR3. In germline, CDR1 is KGHDR, CDR2 SFDVKD.

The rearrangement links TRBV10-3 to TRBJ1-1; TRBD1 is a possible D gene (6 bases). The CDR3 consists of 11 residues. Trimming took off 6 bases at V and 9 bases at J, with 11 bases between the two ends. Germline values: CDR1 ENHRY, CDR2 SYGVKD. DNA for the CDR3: TGTGCCATCAGAGGGGGATCCCAAGCTTTCTTT. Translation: CAIRGGSQAFF.

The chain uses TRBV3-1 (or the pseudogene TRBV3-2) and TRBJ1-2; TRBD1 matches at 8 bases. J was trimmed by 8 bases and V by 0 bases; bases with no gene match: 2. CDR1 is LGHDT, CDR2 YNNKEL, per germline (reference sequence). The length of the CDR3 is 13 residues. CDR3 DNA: TGTGCCAGCAGCCAAGATACAGGGGGGGGCTACACCTTC. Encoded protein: CASSQDTGGGYTF.

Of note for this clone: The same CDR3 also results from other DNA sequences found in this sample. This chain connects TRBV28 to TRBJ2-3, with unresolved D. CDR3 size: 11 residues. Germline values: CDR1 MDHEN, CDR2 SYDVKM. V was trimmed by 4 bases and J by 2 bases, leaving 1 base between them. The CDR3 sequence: CASSSTDTQYF. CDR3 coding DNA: TGTGCCAGCAGTTCCACAGATACGCAGTATTTT.

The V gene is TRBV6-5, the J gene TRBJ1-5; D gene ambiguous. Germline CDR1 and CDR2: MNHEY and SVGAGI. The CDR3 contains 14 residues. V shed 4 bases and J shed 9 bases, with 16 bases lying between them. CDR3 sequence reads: CASSLNSGERPQHF. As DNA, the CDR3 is TGTGCCAGCAGTTTGAATTCGGGAGAAAGGCCCCAGCATTTT.

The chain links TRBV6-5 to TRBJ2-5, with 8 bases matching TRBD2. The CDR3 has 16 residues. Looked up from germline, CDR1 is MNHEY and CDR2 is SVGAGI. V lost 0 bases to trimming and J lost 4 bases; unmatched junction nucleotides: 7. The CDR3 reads CASSYSLASGLETQYF. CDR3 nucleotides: TGTGCCAGCAGTTACTCGTTGGCTAGCGGGTTAGAGACCCAGTACTTC.

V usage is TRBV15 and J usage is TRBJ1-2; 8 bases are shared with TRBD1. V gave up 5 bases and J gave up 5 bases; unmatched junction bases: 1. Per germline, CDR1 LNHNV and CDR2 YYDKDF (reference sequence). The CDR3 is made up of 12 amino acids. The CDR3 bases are TGTGCCACCAGCCGGACAGGGTATGGCTACACCTTC. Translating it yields CATSRTGYGYTF.

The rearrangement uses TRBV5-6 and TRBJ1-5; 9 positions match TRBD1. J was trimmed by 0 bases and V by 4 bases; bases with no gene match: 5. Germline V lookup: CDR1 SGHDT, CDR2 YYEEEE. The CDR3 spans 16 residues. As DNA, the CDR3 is TGTGCCAGCAGCAGCGGGACAGGGCATAGCAATCAGCCCCAGCATTTT. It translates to CASSSGTGHSNQPQHF.

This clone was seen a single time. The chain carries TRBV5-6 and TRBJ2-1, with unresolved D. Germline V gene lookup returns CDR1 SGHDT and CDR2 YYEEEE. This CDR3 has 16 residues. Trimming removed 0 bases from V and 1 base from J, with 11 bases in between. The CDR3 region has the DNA TGTGCCAGCAGCTTGGAAACGGGTGGGTCCTACAATGAGCAGTTCTTC. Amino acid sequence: CASSLETGGSYNEQFF. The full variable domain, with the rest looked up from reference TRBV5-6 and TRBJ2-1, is DAGVTQSPTHLIKTRGQQVTLRCSPKSGHDTVSWYQQALGQGPQFIFQYYEEEERQRGNFPDRFSGHQFPNYSSELNVNALLLGDSALYLCASSLETGGSYNEQFFGPGTRLTVL.

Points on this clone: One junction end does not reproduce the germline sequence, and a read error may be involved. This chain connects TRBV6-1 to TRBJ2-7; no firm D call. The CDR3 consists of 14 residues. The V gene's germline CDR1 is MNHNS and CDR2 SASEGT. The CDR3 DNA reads TGTGCCAGCAGGGAAGACGGGTCGGGCTCCGAGCAGTACTTC. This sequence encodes CASREDGSGSEQYF.

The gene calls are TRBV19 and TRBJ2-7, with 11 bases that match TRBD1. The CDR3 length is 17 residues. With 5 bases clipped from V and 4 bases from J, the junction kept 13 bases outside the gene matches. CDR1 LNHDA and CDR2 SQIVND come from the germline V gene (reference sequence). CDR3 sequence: CASSSRTGGSRRYEQYF. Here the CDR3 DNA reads TGTGCCAGTAGTTCACGGACAGGGGGCAGTAGGAGGTACGAGCAGTACTTC.

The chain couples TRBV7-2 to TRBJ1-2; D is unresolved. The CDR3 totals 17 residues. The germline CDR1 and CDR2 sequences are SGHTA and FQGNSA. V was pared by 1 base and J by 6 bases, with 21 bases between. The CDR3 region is CASSLGRSQVRQNGYTF. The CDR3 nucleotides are TGTGCCAGCAGCTTAGGGCGGTCTCAAGTAAGACAAAATGGCTACACCTTC.

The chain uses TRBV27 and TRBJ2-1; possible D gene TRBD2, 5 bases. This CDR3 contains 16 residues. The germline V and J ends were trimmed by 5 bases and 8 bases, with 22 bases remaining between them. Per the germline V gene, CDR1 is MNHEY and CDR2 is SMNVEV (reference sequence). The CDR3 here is CASSPSLDWVLYEQFF. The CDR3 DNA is TGTGCCAGCAGTCCATCACTAGATTGGGTTCTATATGAGCAGTTCTTC.

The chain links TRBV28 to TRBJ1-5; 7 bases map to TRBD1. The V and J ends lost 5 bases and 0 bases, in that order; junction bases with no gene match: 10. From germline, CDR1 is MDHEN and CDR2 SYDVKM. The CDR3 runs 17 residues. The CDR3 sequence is CASSVKGQYYSNQPQHF. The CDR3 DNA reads TGTGCCAGCAGTGTAAAGGGACAGTATTATAGCAATCAGCCCCAGCATTTT. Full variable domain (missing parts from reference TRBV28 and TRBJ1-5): DVKVTQSSRYLVKRTGEKVFLECVQDMDHENMFWYRQDPGLGLRLIYFSYDVKMKEKGDIPEGYSVSREKKERFSLILESASTNQTSMYLCASSVKGQYYSNQPQHFGDGTRLSIL.

CDR3 bases: TGCGCCAGCAGCCAAGGGAGGGAATCGTTCAATGAGCAGTTCTTC. It specifies CASSQGRESFNEQFF. The gene calls are TRBV4-1 and TRBJ2-1; tentatively, D is TRBD2 (6 bases). Germline CDR1 is MGHRA and CDR2 is YSYEKL. The CDR3 extends over 15 amino acids. The V gene lost 1 base and the J gene lost 6 bases, with 13 bases spanning the gap.

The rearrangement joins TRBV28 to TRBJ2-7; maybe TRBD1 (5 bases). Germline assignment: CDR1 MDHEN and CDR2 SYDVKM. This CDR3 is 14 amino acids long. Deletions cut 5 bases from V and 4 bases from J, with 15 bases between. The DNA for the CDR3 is TGTGCCAGCAGTCTTACAGGATCCCTTTACGAGCAGTACTTC. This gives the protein CASSLTGSLYEQYF.

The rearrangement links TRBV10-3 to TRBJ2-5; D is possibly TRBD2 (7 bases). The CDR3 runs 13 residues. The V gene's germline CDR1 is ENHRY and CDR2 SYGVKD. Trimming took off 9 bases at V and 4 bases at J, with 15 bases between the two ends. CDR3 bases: TGTGCCATTAGAGGGGGGGTATCAGAGACCCAGTACTTC. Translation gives CAIRGGVSETQYF.